These 20 T cell receptor beta chains were sequenced from one sample in a study of blood T cell repertoires in COVID-19. Profiled with immunoSEQ multiplex PCR; TCRdb holds only in-frame clones, not every one. In the table there are tens of thousands of clones, 70% to 85% of which are singletons. The specimen was peripheral blood. These receptor sequences come from a woman in her sixties with acute or convalescent COVID-19.

The genes are TRBV29-1 and TRBJ2-5; D gene unclear. With 5 bases removed from V and 3 bases from J, the gap between germline ends came to 22 bases. Germline values: CDR1 SQVTM, CDR2 ANQGSEA. The CDR3 length is 16 residues. This chain's CDR3 is CSVNPLRTPTKETQYF. The CDR3 DNA reads as TGCAGCGTTAACCCACTTAGAACCCCAACCAAAGAGACCCAGTACTTC.

The chain carries TRBV19 and TRBJ1-5; D perhaps matches TRBD1 (5 bases). This CDR3 spans 14 amino acids. Trimming removed 2 bases at V and 5 bases at J, with 10 bases between. Germline-derived CDR1 and CDR2 are LNHDA and SQIVND (reference sequence). DNA for the CDR3: TGTGCCAGTAGTATATCGGGGGGGGATCAGCCCCAGCATTTT. Translating it yields CASSISGGDQPQHF.

J is TRBJ1-5 and V is TRBV2; D not certain. The CDR3 extends over 13 amino acids. V was shortened by 5 bases and J by 4 bases, with 9 bases between the two germline ends. Looked up from germline, CDR1 is SNHLY and CDR2 is FYNNEI. The chain's CDR3 is CASSRGLNQPQHF. DNA for the CDR3: TGTGCCAGCAGTCGCGGATTGAATCAGCCCCAGCATTTT.

V is TRBV5-5 and J is TRBJ2-7; D is perhaps TRBD2 (5 bases). Germline values: CDR1 SGHKS, CDR2 YYEKEE (reference sequence). The CDR3 length is 15 residues. Trimming stripped 1 base from V and 4 bases from J, with 15 bases between. In nucleotides, the CDR3 is TGTGCCAGCAGCTTGATAGGAGAGGGAAAATACGAGCAGTACTTC. It encodes CASSLIGEGKYEQYF.

V usage is TRBV6-4 and J usage is TRBJ1-6, with 7 bases that match TRBD1. This CDR3 region has 15 residues. The germline V gene encodes CDR1 MRHNA and CDR2 SNTAGT. V gave up 0 bases and J gave up 9 bases; unmatched junction bases: 5. The CDR3 reads CASSDSMSGGSPLHF. CDR3 DNA sequence: TGTGCCAGCAGTGACTCGATGTCAGGGGGTTCACCCCTCCACTTT.

This clone was counted a few times. This rearrangement joins TRBV10-3 to TRBJ2-7; 7 nucleotides align to TRBD2. With 0 bases clipped from V and 6 bases from J, the junction kept 5 bases outside the gene matches. From germline, CDR1 is ENHRY and CDR2 SYGVKD. The CDR3 contains 14 residues. CDR3 nucleotide sequence: TGTGCCATCAGTGAGTCGGGCCAGCGGGGCGAGCAGTACTTC. This sequence encodes CAISESGQRGEQYF.

A note on this clone: One end of the junction fails to match germline, which may point to a read error. This chain joins TRBV5-1 and TRBJ1-1; the D gene is possibly TRBD1 (5 bases). Germline V gene sequence: CDR1 SGHRS, CDR2 YFSETQ. The CDR3 has 13 residues. The CDR3 DNA reads TGCGCCAGCAGCTTGGATGGTATGGGGCGCCGGGTCTTT. Residues: CASSLDGMGRRVF.

This sequence joins TRBV6-2 or TRBV6-3 and TRBJ2-7; 11 bases are shared with TRBD2. Trimming cost V 6 bases and J 2 bases; bases outside gene matches: 6. CDR1 is MNHEY, CDR2 SVGEGT, per germline. The CDR3 consists of 15 residues. Here the CDR3 DNA reads TGTGCCAGCAGCCTAGCGGGAGGTCCCACCTACGAGCAGTACTTC. It codes for CASSLAGGPTYEQYF.

V is TRBV27 and J is TRBJ2-1, with TRBD2 matching over 13 bases. The ends lost 6 bases at V and 7 bases at J; junction bases unmatched: 9. Germline-derived CDR1 and CDR2 are MNHEY and SMNVEV (reference sequence). This CDR3 is built from 16 residues. The CDR3 region has the DNA TGTGCCAGCAGCCACGGACTAGCGGGAGTGACGAATGAGCAGTTCTTC. Translating gives CASSHGLAGVTNEQFF.

This clone was found a few times. The chain combines TRBV19 with TRBJ1-6, with a weak D call TRBD1 (5 bases). The CDR3 is made up of 13 amino acids. Trimming removed 5 bases from V and 10 bases from J, with 12 bases in between. Germline V gives CDR1 LNHDA, CDR2 SQIVND (reference sequence). As DNA, the CDR3 is TGTGCCAGTAGTCCCTACGGGGGGTCACCCCTCCACTTT. Translating gives CASSPYGGSPLHF.

The rearrangement links TRBV3-1 (or the pseudogene TRBV3-2) to TRBJ2-2; D gene unclear. The germline V and J ends were trimmed by 1 base and 8 bases, with 5 bases remaining between them. CDR1 and CDR2 from the germline V gene are LGHDT and YNNKEL (reference sequence). CDR3 size: 12 residues. DNA for the CDR3: TGTGCCAGCAGCCAAGTACGGGGGGAGCTGTTTTTT. Translating it yields CASSQVRGELFF.

The chain employs TRBV6-5 and TRBJ1-3; the D is unclear. V was cut by 5 bases and J by 6 bases, with 5 bases left in between. Germline loops: CDR1 MNHEY, CDR2 SVGAGI. The CDR3 is 11 amino acids. CDR3 coding DNA: TGTGCCAGCAGTACTCTAAACACCATATATTTT. It codes for CASSTLNTIYF.

Notes on this clone: The same CDR3 can be traced to other DNA sequences in this sample. The V call is TRBV19, the J call TRBJ1-2; 10 bases fit TRBD1. This CDR3 contains 15 residues. Unmatched junction bases numbered 4, after V lost 4 bases and J lost 2 bases. The germline CDR1 and CDR2 sequences are LNHDA and SQIVND (reference sequence). The CDR3 nucleotides read TGTGCCAGTAGTACCCCGGGACAGGGGAACTATGGCTACACCTTC. Amino acids: CASSTPGQGNYGYTF. The entire variable domain, with the rest obtained from reference TRBV19 and TRBJ1-2, is as follows: DGGITQSPKYLFRKEGQNVTLSCEQNLNHDAMYWYRQDPGQGLRLIYYSQIVNDFQKGDIAEGYSVSREKKESFPLTVTSAQKNPTAFYLCASSTPGQGNYGYTFGSGTRLTVV.

V is TRBV9 and J is TRBJ2-7; TRBD2 matches at 9 bases. The CDR3 is 17 residues long. Germline lookup yields CDR1 SGDLS and CDR2 YYNGEE. V was pared by 7 bases and J by 2 bases, with 16 bases of the junction left unmatched. CDR3 residues: CASEPGNSGRGAYEQYF. As DNA, the CDR3 is TGTGCCAGCGAGCCCGGGAATAGCGGGAGAGGGGCCTACGAGCAGTACTTC.

The chain recombines TRBV24-1 with TRBJ1-2; 8 nucleotides match TRBD1. V lost 6 bases to trimming and J lost 8 bases; unmatched junction nucleotides: 13. This CDR3 has 15 amino acids. The germline CDR1 and CDR2 sequences are KGHDR and SFDVKD. The CDR3 sequence is CATSSRTGGTGGYTF. Written as DNA, the CDR3 is TGTGCCACCAGTTCAAGGACAGGTGGGACAGGAGGCTACACCTTC.

The chain uses TRBV7-9 and TRBJ1-2; TRBD1 matches at 7 bases. The germline V gene has CDR1 SEHNR and CDR2 FQNEAQ (reference sequence). V lost 5 bases and J lost 4; bases outside the gene matches: 1. The CDR3 covers 12 residues. DNA for the CDR3: TGTGCCAGCAGCGGGACAGCCTATGGCTACACCTTC. This sequence encodes CASSGTAYGYTF.

This clone has more than one count but fewer than ten. The rearrangement uses TRBV28 and TRBJ1-2; 7 nucleotides match TRBD1. The length of the CDR3 is 17 residues. V was clipped by 1 base and J by 1 base; unmatched bases: 9. The germline V gene encodes CDR1 MDHEN and CDR2 SYDVKM. The CDR3 loop is CASSLSLQGRHNYGYTF. The CDR3 nucleotides are TGTGCCAGCAGTTTATCCCTACAGGGGAGGCATAACTATGGCTACACCTTC.

Worth noting for this clone: This CDR3 is also generated by other DNA sequences in the sample. The gene calls are TRBV6-5 and TRBJ1-2, with 11 bases aligning to TRBD1. The CDR3 runs to 14 residues. The germline CDR1 and CDR2 sequences are MNHEY and SVGAGI. V gave up 0 bases and J gave up 8 bases; unmatched junction bases: 2. The CDR3 nucleotides read TGTGCCAGCAGTTACTCCGGACAGGGGGCCGGCTACACCTTC. Its translation: CASSYSGQGAGYTF.

This chain uses TRBV7-2 with TRBJ1-5, with D unresolved. From germline, CDR1 is SGHTA and CDR2 FQGNSA. The CDR3 runs 13 residues. The germline V and J ends were trimmed by 3 bases and 4 bases, with 7 bases remaining between them. The CDR3 reads CASSFGRNQPQHF. DNA for the CDR3: TGTGCCAGCAGCTTTGGCCGAAATCAGCCCCAGCATTTT.

V is TRBV7-9 and J is TRBJ2-7; no clear D. Germline CDR1 and CDR2: SEHNR and FQNEAQ (reference sequence). The CDR3 has 17 residues. The V gene lost 2 bases and the J gene lost 0 bases, with 17 bases spanning the gap. CDR3 coding DNA: TGTGCCAGCAGCTTAAAATCTTCAGCGAGAACCTCCTACGAGCAGTACTTC. Amino acids: CASSLKSSARTSYEQYF.